This T cell receptor (beta chain) derives from a study of blood T cell repertoires in COVID-19. Profiling relied on immunoSEQ multiplex PCR, and the TCRdb table lists in-frame clones only, not all of them. This table holds roughly 220,000 clones, 88% found once. CDR3 length equals 18 residues. The trim removed 2 bases at V and 6 bases at J, leaving 14 bases unmatched. The germline CDR1 and CDR2 sequences are MNHEY and SMNVEV (reference sequence). The chain employs TRBV27 and TRBJ2-2; 8 nucleotides align to TRBD1. This TCR was recovered from a woman between 50 and 59 years old with acute COVID-19. The sequencing sample was made of PBMCs or T cells enriched from blood (not recorded which). CDR3 sequence reads: CASSLGGERTGLPGELFF. As DNA, the CDR3 is TGTGCCAGCAGTTTAGGGGGTGAAAGGACAGGGCTTCCCGGGGAGCTGTTTTTT.